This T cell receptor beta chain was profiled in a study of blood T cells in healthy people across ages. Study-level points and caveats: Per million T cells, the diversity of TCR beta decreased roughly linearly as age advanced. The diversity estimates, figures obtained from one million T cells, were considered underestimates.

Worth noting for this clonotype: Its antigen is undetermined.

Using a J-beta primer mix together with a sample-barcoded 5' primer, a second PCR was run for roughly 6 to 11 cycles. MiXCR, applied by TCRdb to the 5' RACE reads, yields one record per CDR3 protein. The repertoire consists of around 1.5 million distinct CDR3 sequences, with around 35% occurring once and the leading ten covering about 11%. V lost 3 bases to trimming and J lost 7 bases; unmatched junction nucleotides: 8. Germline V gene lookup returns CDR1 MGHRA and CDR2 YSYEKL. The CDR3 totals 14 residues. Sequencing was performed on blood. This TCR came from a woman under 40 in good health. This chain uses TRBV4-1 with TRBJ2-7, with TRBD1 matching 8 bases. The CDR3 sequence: CASSHGQGGNEQYF. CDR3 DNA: TGCGCCAGCAGCCATGGACAGGGCGGCAATGAGCAGTACTTC.